This record concerns one TCR beta chain sequence. Antigen unknown. V was pared by 1 base and J by 2 bases, with 0 bases of the junction left unmatched. Germline V gives CDR1 SQVTM, CDR2 ANQGSEA. This CDR3 has 14 residues. This sample stems from a study of cytomegalovirus exposure and HLA in healthy donors. Those who donated were healthy bone marrow donors. Notes on the study in general: A likely sequencing artifact accounted for one observed cluster of highly shared sequence variants.

Use of 60 Vbeta and 13 Jbeta primers characterized the PCR. This table comes from immunoSEQ multiplex PCR, and its TCRdb copy is limited to in-frame clones, with some not included. Here the sample spans 130,000 or so clones, roughly 80% being singletons. This receptor was identified in a female donor in good health and CMV-seronegative. Sequencing was carried out using PBMCs. This rearrangement joins TRBV29-1 to TRBJ2-1; 9 positions match TRBD2. The DNA for the CDR3 is TGCAGCGTTGAAGGACTAGCGGCCTACAATGAGCAGTTCTTC. Its translation is CSVEGLAAYNEQFF.